Listed below are T cell receptor beta chains from one sample, sequenced in a study of blood T cell repertoires in COVID-19. Using immunoSEQ multiplex PCR, the repertoire was profiled, and TCRdb retains in-frame clones only, with some absent. The sample contains more than 150,000 clones, approximately 84% of which appear only once. The sample was peripheral blood. These receptor sequences come from a human donor in a cohort sampled during active COVID-19. The CDR3 runs from the conserved cysteine through the conserved F or W. A D gene is named only where the DNA matches it firmly. Expanded clones get a size class; other rows say once, few or many, or leave the size out.

D gene,CDR3 length,J gene,V gene,clone size,CDR3 DNA,CDR3 protein
-,13,TRBJ2-7,TRBV3-1/TRBV3-2,-,TGTGCCAGCAGTTCGGTTTTATCGGGAGAGCAGTACTTC,CASSSVLSGEQYF
TRBD2,15,TRBJ2-2,TRBV27,-,TGTGCCAGCAGTTTGGGCGGGGGGTTCACCGGGGAGCTGTTTTTT,CASSLGGGFTGELFF
-,17,TRBJ2-7,TRBV7-2,-,TGTGCCAGCAGCCTGAGGGGGGGGTTGACTAGCTCCTACGAGCAGTACTTC,CASSLRGGLTSSYEQYF
-,12,TRBJ1-2,TRBV2,-,TGTGCCAGCACTCCACGGTCCTATGGCTACACCTTC,CASTPRSYGYTF
-,14,TRBJ1-5,TRBV30,-,TGTGCCTGGAGTGCACAGCATAGCAATCAGCCCCAGCATTTT,CAWSAQHSNQPQHF
TRBD1,15,TRBJ1-2,TRBV29-1,-,TGCAGCGTTCGAACCCGGGACAGAAACAGAGGTGGCTACACCTTC,CSVRTRDRNRGGYTF
-,12,TRBJ2-7,TRBV19,once,TGTGCCAGTAGAGGAGACTCCTACGAGCAGTACTTC,CASRGDSYEQYF
TRBD1,13,TRBJ1-2,TRBV12-3/TRBV12-4,-,TGTGCCAGCAGTACGACAGGGAGCAATGGCTACACCTTC,CASSTTGSNGYTF
TRBD1,15,TRBJ2-2,TRBV7-9,few,TGTGCCAGCAGCCCCCGGACAGGGAACACCGGGGAGCTGTTTTTT,CASSPRTGNTGELFF
-,13,TRBJ1-1,TRBV6-5,-,TGTGCCAGCAGACCCAACAGGGCCACTGAAGCTTTCTTT,CASRPNRATEAFF
TRBD1,15,TRBJ2-5,TRBV9,-,TGTGCCAGCAGCGTAACTGGGACAGCGCCGGAGACCCAGTACTTC,CASSVTGTAPETQYF
TRBD2,14,TRBJ2-5,TRBV7-2,-,TGTGCCAGCAGCTTAGTGGCGGGGGAAGAGACCCAGTACTTC,CASSLVAGEETQYF
TRBD1,16,TRBJ2-1,TRBV7-3,-,TGTGCCAGCAGCTTAACCGGGACAGGGGGCTACAATGAGCAGTTCTTC,CASSLTGTGGYNEQFF
TRBD1,15,TRBJ1-2,TRBV19,-,TGTGCCAGTAGTGCCAGGACAGGGGACAACTATGGCTACACCTTC,CASSARTGDNYGYTF
TRBD1,18,TRBJ1-5,TRBV16,-,TGTGCCAGCAGCCCCAATTCTGATGACAGGGGGCCAGGGCAGCCCCAGCATTTT,CASSPNSDDRGPGQPQHF
-,15,TRBJ2-7,TRBV27,-,TGTGCCAGCAGCTCGGGGGTGGGGCCCCCATACGAGCAGTACTTC,CASSSGVGPPYEQYF
-,12,TRBJ1-2,TRBV29-1,-,TGCAGCGTTGTAGGGGGTGAAGGCGGCTACACCTTC,CSVVGGEGGYTF
-,13,TRBJ2-3,TRBV6-5,-,TGTGCCAGCAAATGGGGAGGCTCAGATACGCAGTATTTT,CASKWGGSDTQYF
TRBD2,14,TRBJ2-7,TRBV13,-,TGTGCCAGCAGCGGTGGCAGCGGGGGGGCAGGGCAGTACTTC,CASSGGSGGAGQYF
-,14,TRBJ1-4,TRBV7-9,-,TGTGCCAGCAGCCCGGGAGCAACTAATGAAAAACTGTTTTTT,CASSPGATNEKLFF
-,14,TRBJ1-2,TRBV5-6,-,TGTGCCAGCAGCCCAAAGAACACTATCTATGGCTACACCTTC,CASSPKNTIYGYTF
-,16,TRBJ1-1,TRBV2,few,TGTGCCAGCAAGGCCCTCCAGGGTCCTTGGAACACTGAAGCTTTCTTT,CASKALQGPWNTEAFF
-,15,TRBJ1-2,TRBV3-1/TRBV3-2,-,TGTGCCAGCAGCCAAGATGGGGCAAAGAGCTATGGCTACACCTTC,CASSQDGAKSYGYTF
-,14,TRBJ1-2,TRBV12-5,-,TGTGCTAGTGGTAACCGGGGGTCCCTAGACGGCTACACCTTC,CASGNRGSLDGYTF
TRBD1,14,TRBJ1-5,TRBV18,-,TGTGCCAGCTCACCCCAGGGGGACCATCAGCCCCAGCATTTT,CASSPQGDHQPQHF
-,13,TRBJ2-7,TRBV5-6,once,TGTGCCAGCAGCTTAGGGGGTACCGTCGAGCAGAACTTC,CASSLGGTVEQNF
-,12,TRBJ1-3,TRBV3-1/TRBV3-2,once,TGTGCCAGCAGCCACCGGGGAAACACCATATATTTT,CASSHRGNTIYF
TRBD2,16,TRBJ2-2,TRBV2,-,TGTGCCAGCAGCGAACTAGCGGGGGTTAACACCGGGGAGCTGTTTTTT,CASSELAGVNTGELFF
TRBD1,19,TRBJ1-2,TRBV29-1,-,TGCAGCGTTGTACCATCTCCGGGACAGGGGGCTCGATCCTCCTATGGCTACACCTTC,CSVVPSPGQGARSSYGYTF
-,13,TRBJ1-1,TRBV18,-,TGTGCCAGCTCACCCTCGGGGGAGGAGGGAGCTTTCTTT,CASSPSGEEGAFF
-,13,TRBJ2-7,TRBV7-9,few,TGTGCCAGCAGCTCCCGACAGGACTACGAGCAGTACTTC,CASSSRQDYEQYF
-,15,TRBJ1-2,TRBV5-1,-,TGCGCCAGCAGCTTGGGCCCAGGGCCCGCGGATGGCTACACCTTC,CASSLGPGPADGYTF
TRBD2,17,TRBJ2-7,TRBV5-4,-,TGTGCCAGCAGCTTGGCTAGCGGGGGAAAGGTTAATGACGAGCAGTACTTC,CASSLASGGKVNDEQYF
TRBD1,16,TRBJ2-5,TRBV9,once,TGTGCCAGCAGCGTTGTCGGACAGGGGTATCAAGAGACCCAGTACTTC,CASSVVGQGYQETQYF
-,16,TRBJ2-6,TRBV4-1,-,TGCGCCAGCAGCCAAGACAGTACCTCTGGGGCCAACGTCCTGACTTTC,CASSQDSTSGANVLTF
TRBD1,18,TRBJ2-6,TRBV4-2,-,TGTGCCAGCAGCCAAAAGGACCCCCGGGACAGGGGAGCCAACGTCCTGACTTTC,CASSQKDPRDRGANVLTF
-,14,TRBJ2-7,TRBV15,-,TGTGCCACCAGCACAATCGGGGGGCTAAGGGAGCAGTACTTC,CATSTIGGLREQYF
-,13,TRBJ1-1,TRBV6-5,-,TGTGCCAGCAGCCGACAGGTACGGCGCGAAGCTTTCTTT,CASSRQVRREAFF
TRBD1,15,TRBJ1-5,TRBV18,-,TGTGCCAGCTCCCTGGACAGGGGGCACAATCAGCCCCAGCATTTT,CASSLDRGHNQPQHF
TRBD1,13,TRBJ1-1,TRBV19,-,TGTGCCAGTATAGACAGGGCAATCACTGAAGCTTTCTTT,CASIDRAITEAFF
-,13,TRBJ2-5,TRBV5-1,-,TGCGCCAGCAGCATGGACATCGAAGAGACCCAGTACTTC,CASSMDIEETQYF
TRBD2,14,TRBJ2-7,TRBV2,-,TGTGCCAGCATGTTAGCGGGGGAGTGGTACGAGCAGTACTTC,CASMLAGEWYEQYF
-,14,TRBJ2-7,TRBV11-2,-,TGTGCCAGCAGCTTAGATCCGGGGGCCTACGAGCAGTACTTC,CASSLDPGAYEQYF
-,14,TRBJ1-2,TRBV3-1/TRBV3-2,-,TGTGCCAGCAGCCAATTCGACAGGTACTATGGCTACACCTTC,CASSQFDRYYGYTF
-,14,TRBJ1-4,TRBV27,-,TGTGCCAGCAGGAAACTTCTAAATAATGAAAAACTGTTTTTT,CASRKLLNNEKLFF
TRBD1,18,TRBJ1-2,TRBV3-1/TRBV3-2,-,TGTGCCAGCAGCCTCCTAATGGGACAGGGCCTCCCACTCTATGGCTACACCTTC,CASSLLMGQGLPLYGYTF